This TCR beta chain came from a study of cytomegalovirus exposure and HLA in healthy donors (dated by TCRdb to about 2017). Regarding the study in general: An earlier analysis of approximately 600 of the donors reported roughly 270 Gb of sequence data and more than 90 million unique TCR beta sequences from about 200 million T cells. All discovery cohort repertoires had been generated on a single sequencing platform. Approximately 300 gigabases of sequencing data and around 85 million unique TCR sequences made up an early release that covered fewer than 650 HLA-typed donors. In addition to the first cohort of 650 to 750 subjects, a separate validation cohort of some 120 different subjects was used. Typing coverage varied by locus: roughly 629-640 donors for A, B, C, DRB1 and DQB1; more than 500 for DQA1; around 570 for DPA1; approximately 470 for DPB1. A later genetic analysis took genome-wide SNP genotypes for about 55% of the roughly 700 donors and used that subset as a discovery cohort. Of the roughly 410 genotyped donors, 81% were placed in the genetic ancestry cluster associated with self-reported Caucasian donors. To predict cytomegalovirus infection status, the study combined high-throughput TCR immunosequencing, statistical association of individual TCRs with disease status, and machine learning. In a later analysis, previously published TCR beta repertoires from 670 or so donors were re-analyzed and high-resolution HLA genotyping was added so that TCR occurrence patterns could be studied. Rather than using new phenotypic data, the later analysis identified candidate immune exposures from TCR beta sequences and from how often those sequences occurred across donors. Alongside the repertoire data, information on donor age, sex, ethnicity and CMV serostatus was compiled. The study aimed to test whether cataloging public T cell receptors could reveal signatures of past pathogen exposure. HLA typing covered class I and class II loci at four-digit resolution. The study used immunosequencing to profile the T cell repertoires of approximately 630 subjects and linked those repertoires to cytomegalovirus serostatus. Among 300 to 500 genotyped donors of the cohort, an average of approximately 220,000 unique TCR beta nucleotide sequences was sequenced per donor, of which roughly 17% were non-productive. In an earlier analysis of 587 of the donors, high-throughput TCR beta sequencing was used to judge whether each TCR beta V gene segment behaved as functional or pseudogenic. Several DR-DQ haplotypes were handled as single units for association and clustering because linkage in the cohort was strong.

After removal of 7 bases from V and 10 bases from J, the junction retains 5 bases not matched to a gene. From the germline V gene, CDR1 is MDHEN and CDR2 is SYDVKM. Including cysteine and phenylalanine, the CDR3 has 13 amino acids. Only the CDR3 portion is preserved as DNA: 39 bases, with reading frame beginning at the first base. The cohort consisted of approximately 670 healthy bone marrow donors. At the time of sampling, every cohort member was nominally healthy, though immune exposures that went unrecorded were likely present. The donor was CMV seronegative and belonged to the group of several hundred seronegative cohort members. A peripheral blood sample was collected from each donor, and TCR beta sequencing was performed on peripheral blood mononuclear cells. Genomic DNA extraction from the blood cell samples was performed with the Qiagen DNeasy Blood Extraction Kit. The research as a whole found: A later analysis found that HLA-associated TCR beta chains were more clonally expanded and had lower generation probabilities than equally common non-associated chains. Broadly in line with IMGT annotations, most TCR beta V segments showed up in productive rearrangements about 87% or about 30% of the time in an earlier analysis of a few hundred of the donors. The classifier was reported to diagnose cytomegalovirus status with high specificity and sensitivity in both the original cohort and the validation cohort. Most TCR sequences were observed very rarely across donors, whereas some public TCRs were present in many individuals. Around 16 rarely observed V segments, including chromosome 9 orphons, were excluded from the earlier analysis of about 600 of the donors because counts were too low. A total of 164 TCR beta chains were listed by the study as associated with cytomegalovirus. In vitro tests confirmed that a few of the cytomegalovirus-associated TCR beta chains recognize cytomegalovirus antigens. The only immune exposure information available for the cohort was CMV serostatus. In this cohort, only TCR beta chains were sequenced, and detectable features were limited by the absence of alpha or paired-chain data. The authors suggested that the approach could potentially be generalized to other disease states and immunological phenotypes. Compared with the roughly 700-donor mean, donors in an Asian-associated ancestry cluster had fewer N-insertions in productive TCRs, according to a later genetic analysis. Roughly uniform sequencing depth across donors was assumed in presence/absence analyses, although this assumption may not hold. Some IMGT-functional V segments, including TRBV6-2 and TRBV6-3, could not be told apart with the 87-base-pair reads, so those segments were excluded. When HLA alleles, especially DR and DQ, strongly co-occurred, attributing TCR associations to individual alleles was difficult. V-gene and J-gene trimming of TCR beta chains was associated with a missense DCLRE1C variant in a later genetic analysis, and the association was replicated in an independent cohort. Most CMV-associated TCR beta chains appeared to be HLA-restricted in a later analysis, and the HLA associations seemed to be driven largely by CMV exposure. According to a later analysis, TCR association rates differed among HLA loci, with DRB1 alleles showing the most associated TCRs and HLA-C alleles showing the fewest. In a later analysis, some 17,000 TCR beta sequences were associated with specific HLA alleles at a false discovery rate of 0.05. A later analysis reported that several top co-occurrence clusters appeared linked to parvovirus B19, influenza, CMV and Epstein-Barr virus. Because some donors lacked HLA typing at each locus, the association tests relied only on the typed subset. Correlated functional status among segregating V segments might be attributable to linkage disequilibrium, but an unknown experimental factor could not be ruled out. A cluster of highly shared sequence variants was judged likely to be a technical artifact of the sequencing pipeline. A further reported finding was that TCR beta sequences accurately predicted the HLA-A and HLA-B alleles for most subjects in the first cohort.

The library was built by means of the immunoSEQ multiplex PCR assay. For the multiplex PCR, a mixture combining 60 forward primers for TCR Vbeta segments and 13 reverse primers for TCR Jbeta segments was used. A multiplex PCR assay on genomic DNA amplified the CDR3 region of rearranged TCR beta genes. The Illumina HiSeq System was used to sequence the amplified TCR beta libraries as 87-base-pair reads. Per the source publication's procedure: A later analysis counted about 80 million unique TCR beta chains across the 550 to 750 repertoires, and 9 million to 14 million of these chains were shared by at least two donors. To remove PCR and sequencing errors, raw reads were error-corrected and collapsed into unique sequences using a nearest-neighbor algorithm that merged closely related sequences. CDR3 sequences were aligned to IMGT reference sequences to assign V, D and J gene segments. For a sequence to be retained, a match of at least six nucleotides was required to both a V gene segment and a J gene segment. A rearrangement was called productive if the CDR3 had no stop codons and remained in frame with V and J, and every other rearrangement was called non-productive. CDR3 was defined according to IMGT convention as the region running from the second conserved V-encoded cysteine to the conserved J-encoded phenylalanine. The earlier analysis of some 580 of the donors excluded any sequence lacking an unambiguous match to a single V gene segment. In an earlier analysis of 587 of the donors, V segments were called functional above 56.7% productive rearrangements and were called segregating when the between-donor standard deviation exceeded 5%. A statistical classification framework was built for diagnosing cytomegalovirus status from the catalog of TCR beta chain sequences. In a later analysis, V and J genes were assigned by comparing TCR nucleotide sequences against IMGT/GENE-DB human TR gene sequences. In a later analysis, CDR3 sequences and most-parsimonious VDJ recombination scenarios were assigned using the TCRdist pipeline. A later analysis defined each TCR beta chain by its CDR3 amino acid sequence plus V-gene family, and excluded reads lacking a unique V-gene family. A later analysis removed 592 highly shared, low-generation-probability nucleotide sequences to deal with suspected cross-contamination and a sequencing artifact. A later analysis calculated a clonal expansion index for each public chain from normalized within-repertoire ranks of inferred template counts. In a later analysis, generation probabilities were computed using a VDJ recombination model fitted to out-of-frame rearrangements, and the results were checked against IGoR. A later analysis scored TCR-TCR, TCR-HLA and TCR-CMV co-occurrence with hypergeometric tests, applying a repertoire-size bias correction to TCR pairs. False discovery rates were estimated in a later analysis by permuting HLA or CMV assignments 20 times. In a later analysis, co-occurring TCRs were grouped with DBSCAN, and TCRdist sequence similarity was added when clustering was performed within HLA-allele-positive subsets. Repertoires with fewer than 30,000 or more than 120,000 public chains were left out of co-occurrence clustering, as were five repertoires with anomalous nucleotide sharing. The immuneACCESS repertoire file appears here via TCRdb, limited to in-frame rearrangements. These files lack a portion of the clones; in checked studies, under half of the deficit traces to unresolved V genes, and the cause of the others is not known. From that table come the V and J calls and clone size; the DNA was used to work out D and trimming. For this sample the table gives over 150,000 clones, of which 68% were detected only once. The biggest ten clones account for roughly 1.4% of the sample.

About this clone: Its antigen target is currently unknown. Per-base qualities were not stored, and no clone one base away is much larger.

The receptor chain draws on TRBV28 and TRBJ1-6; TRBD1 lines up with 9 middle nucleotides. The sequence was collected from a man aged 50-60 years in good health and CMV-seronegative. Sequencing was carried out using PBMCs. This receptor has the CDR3 CASKRTGESPLHF. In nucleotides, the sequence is TGTGCCAGCAAACGGACAGGGGAATCACCCCTCCACTTT.